Listed here are 8 T cell receptor beta chains from one sample, sequenced in a study of CD8 T cells in Susac syndrome. An input of about 0.5 to 1 ug of RNA was subjected to reverse transcription using random hexamers. TCRdb re-called the immunoSEQ multiplex PCR reads with MiXCR, one entry per CDR3 protein. The sample holds some 180,000 distinct CDR3 sequences, roughly 94% seen once. The sample comprised CD4+ T cells from PBMCs. The receptors here all came from a human donor with Susac syndrome.

This clonotype was seen once. The chain joins TRBV5-6 to TRBJ2-2; maybe TRBD2 (6 bases). Germline values: CDR1 SGHDT, CDR2 YYEEEE. The CDR3 loop spans 17 amino acids. V was cut by 4 bases and J by 1 base, with 17 bases left in between. CDR3 DNA sequence: TGTGCCAGCAGCCCATTTTCCCGGGGGAGGAACACCGGGGAGCTGTTTTTT. Its translation: CASSPFSRGRNTGELFF.

The CDR3 is CASSWTVNTEAFF. In DNA, the CDR3 is TGTGCCAGCAGTTGGACAGTGAACACTGAAGCTTTCTTT. This chain uses TRBV6-2 or TRBV6-3 with TRBJ1-1; a possible D gene is TRBD1 (6 bases). V was trimmed by 4 bases and J by 0 bases, leaving 6 bases between them. The CDR3 extends over 13 amino acids. Germline V gives CDR1 MNHEY, CDR2 SVGEGT.

The J gene is TRBJ1-2, the V gene TRBV29-1; TRBD1 is a possible D gene (5 bases). Trimming shortened V by 7 bases and J by 3 bases, and 15 bases separated the two germline ends. CDR1 SQVTM and CDR2 ANQGSEA come from the germline V gene. The CDR3 length is 13 residues. The CDR3: CSGGGSQDYGYTF. As DNA, the CDR3 is TGCAGCGGCGGGGGGTCGCAGGACTATGGCTACACCTTC.

The chain combines TRBV6-2 or TRBV6-3 with TRBJ1-1; no reliable D call. The CDR3 consists of 12 residues. V was cut by 8 bases and J by 7 bases, with 14 bases left in between. In germline, CDR1 is MNHEY, CDR2 SVGEGT. The CDR3 DNA sequence: TGTGCCAGCTCCTCAGGCGGTTTTGAAGCTTTCTTT. This translates into CASSSGGFEAFF.

J is TRBJ1-5 and V is TRBV3-1; D is unclear. The CDR3 is 15 amino acids. Germline V CDR1 and CDR2: LGHDT, YNNKEL (reference sequence). Between the trimmed V and J ends, which lost 4 bases and 5 bases, there was a span of 15 bases. Here the CDR3 DNA reads TGTGCCAGCAGCCCGACGGTGAGGTCCGATCAGCCCCAGCATTTT. Its protein product is CASSPTVRSDQPQHF.

This rearrangement joins TRBV18 to TRBJ2-7, with 12 bases lining up with TRBD2. Unmatched junction bases numbered 7, after V lost 0 bases and J lost 4 bases. The germline gives CDR1 KGHSH, CDR2 LQKENI. The CDR3 extends over 17 amino acids. CDR3 protein: CASSPPTSGGVSYEQYF. The CDR3 DNA sequence: TGTGCCAGCTCACCACCGACTAGCGGGGGCGTTTCTTACGAGCAGTACTTC.

The rearrangement joins TRBV15 to TRBJ1-6; a possible D gene is TRBD1 (5 bases). CDR1 LNHNV and CDR2 YYDKDF come from the germline V gene (reference sequence). Trimming stripped 0 bases from V and 14 bases from J, with 17 bases between. CDR3 length: 15 residues. In nucleotides, the CDR3 is TGTGCCACCAGCAGAGATTATTCCGGGGGTTTGGCCCTCCACTTT. Protein product: CATSRDYSGGLALHF.

The rearrangement joins TRBV20-1 to TRBJ2-1; possible D gene TRBD2, 6 bases. This CDR3 is 16 amino acids long. The germline CDR1 and CDR2 sequences are DFQATT and SNEGSKA (reference sequence). Between the trimmed V and J ends, which lost 5 bases and 0 bases, there was a span of 17 bases. The CDR3 spells CSAWNPGGYSYNEQFF. The CDR3 DNA follows: TGCAGTGCTTGGAACCCCGGGGGATACTCCTACAATGAGCAGTTCTTC.